This T cell receptor (beta chain) was found in a study of post-analysis software for immune sequencing data. Study context: Recorded subtypes: relapsing-remitting, secondary progressive, progressive-relapsing; some patients unannotated.

The germline CDR1 and CDR2 sequences are MNHEY and SMNVEV (reference sequence). With 5 bases removed from V and 6 bases from J, the gap between germline ends came to 13 bases. The CDR3 sequence is 13 residues long. Unique molecular identifiers had been added to the TCR beta cDNA libraries. T cells, about 0.9 to 11 million of them, yielded some 510,000 cDNA molecules. TCRdb analysed the PCR reads with MiXCR anew, one entry per CDR3 protein. This repertoire shows 750,000 to 950,000 distinct CDR3 sequences, approximately 50% found once; its top ten account for under 6%. Study results and limitations: Under the F measure, samples that were prepared in one batch clustered strongly together. There was significantly lower normalized Chao1 diversity in multiple sclerosis patients than in controls. A handful of TRBV segments were significantly more frequent in patients than in controls. TRBV5-6, TRBV5-1 and TRBV20-1 were among these segments.

To note about this clonotype: Its specificity is unknown.

The clonotype originates from a girl aged 5 to 17 with multiple sclerosis. Sequenced: blood. The genes are TRBV27 and TRBJ1-2; no clear D. Written as DNA, the CDR3 is TGTGCCAGCAGTCCAGAATATAGACATGGCTACACCTTC. Translated, it gives CASSPEYRHGYTF.